Listed here are 6 T cell receptor beta chains from one sample, sequenced in a study of blood T cell repertoires in COVID-19 (dated by TCRdb to the early 2020s). Library preparation employed the immunoSEQ multiplex PCR assay. The source is immuneACCESS, and TCRdb retained only in-frame sequences with V and J called. Part of the clones is not carried over; for the studies checked, unresolved V genes explain less than half of this, and the remainder is unexplained. This sample comprises approximately 210,000 clones, 81% of them detected only once. Jointly, the top ten make up approximately 9% of the sample. The specimen sequenced was PBMCs or T cells enriched from blood (not recorded which). These TCRs come from a woman aged 50 to 60 with acute COVID-19.

The chain carries TRBV19 and TRBJ1-1, with a weak D call TRBD1 (5 bases). V was clipped by 7 bases and J by 4 bases, with 19 bases between them. The germline V gene has CDR1 LNHDA and CDR2 SQIVND (reference sequence). The CDR3 covers 15 residues. CDR3 region: CASIHPARGSTEAFF. The DNA of the CDR3 is TGTGCCAGTATCCATCCTGCGCGGGGCAGCACTGAAGCTTTCTTT.

V gene TRBV2 combines with J gene TRBJ1-1, with D possibly being TRBD1 (5 bases). V was cut by 5 bases and J by 1 base, with 8 bases left in between. CDR1 and CDR2 (germline): SNHLY, FYNNEI. CDR3 size: 13 residues. Here the CDR3 DNA reads TGTGCCAGCAGTCTTGACAGGAACACTGAAGCTTTCTTT. Translation gives CASSLDRNTEAFF.

The rearrangement links TRBV7-9 to TRBJ1-1; TRBD1 might be the D (5 bases). The V end lost 1 base, the J end lost 3 bases, and 12 bases lay between the germline ends. This CDR3 region has 15 residues. The germline V gene encodes CDR1 SEHNR and CDR2 FQNEAQ (reference sequence). CDR3 nucleotide sequence: TGTGCCAGCAGCTTAGAGGGGTTAAGGGACACTGAAGCTTTCTTT. It codes for CASSLEGLRDTEAFF.

This sequence joins TRBV5-1 and TRBJ1-1; D remains ambiguous. Germline assignment: CDR1 SGHRS and CDR2 YFSETQ. The CDR3 sequence is 13 residues long. Trimming took 1 base from V and 11 from J, leaving 15 bases between them. The CDR3 nucleotides read TGCGCCAGCAGCTTGTCGGGGTCAAAATGGGCTTTCTTT. Amino acid sequence: CASSLSGSKWAFF.

The chain couples TRBV5-4 to TRBJ2-3, with D possibly TRBD2 on 6 matching bases. There are 16 residues in the CDR3. The germline CDR1 and CDR2 sequences are SGHNT and YYREEE (reference sequence). Trimming removed 4 bases from V and 3 bases from J, with 18 bases in between. CDR3 bases: TGTGCCAGCAGCAAAGAGGGTGGCGGGGCGACAGATACGCAGTATTTT. Translating it yields CASSKEGGGATDTQYF.

The table lists this clone with a count of one. The V and J genes are TRBV5-1 and TRBJ2-2; possible D gene TRBD1, 5 bases. The CDR3 contains 15 residues. With 4 bases removed from V and 1 base from J, the gap between germline ends came to 11 bases. Looked up from germline, CDR1 is SGHRS and CDR2 is YFSETQ. CDR3 sequence: CASSEGHVNTGELFF. CDR3 nucleotide sequence: TGCGCCAGCAGCGAAGGACACGTGAACACCGGGGAGCTGTTTTTT.